This entry describes one T cell receptor (beta chain). Its antigen remains unidentified. CDR3 length: 15 residues. CDR1 is MNHEY, CDR2 SVGEGT, per germline. These data belong to a study of glioma-infiltrating T cells. Study-wide background: Dexamethasone exposure before glioma surgery was limited to six or fewer days.

Amplification of TCR alpha and beta CDR3 regions from RNA used iRepertoire nested multiplex PCR. Input was roughly 100-450 ng of tissue mRNA or PBMC total RNA. Via MiXCR, TCRdb re-called the multiplex PCR reads, giving one row per CDR3 protein. This sample has 300,000 to 450,000 distinct CDR3 sequences, with 41% found just once. Study-level findings and limits: Only very few CDR3 sequences appeared in both tissue and blood. Signature shared blood CDR3 motifs were enriched in low-divergence and depleted in high-divergence patients.

This receptor was taken from a human donor with low-grade glioma or glioblastoma, undergoing nonglioma brain surgery, or in good health (not recorded which). The sequenced sample was glioma tissue, nonneoplastic brain tissue, or PBMCs (not recorded which). The V call is TRBV6-2 or TRBV6-3, the J call TRBJ2-3; no firm D call. TRBJ1-5 explains the end of the DNA better; the J call may be wrong. CDR3 residues: CASSLLPVSTDTQHF. The CDR3 DNA reads as TGTGCCAGCAGTTTACTACCAGTTAGCACAGATACGCAGCATTTT.